The clone carrying this T cell receptor (beta chain) has ten or more counts. The antigen is undetermined. This sample is part of a study of blood T cells in healthy people across ages. CDR1 is SQVTM, CDR2 ANQGSEA, per germline. CDR3 length equals 12 residues. V lost 8 bases, J lost 0 bases, and 10 bases lay in between. General study findings and limits: Older age went with lower TCR beta diversity per million T cells, in a roughly linear way. The study could not conclusively compare naive and antigen-experienced cells, given its unsorted PBMCs.

Alongside a J-beta primer mix, a sample-barcoded 5' primer served in a second PCR lasting 7 to 11 cycles. The study obtained at least 3 million CDR3-containing paired-end reads from every sample. TCRdb independently ran MiXCR on the 5' RACE reads; one entry per CDR3 protein. Of some 1.4 million distinct CDR3 sequences in the sample, 40% to 50% were seen once. The V call is TRBV29-1, the J call TRBJ2-5; D gene uncertain. Sequenced input: blood. This clonotype was obtained from a woman in her late teens or twenties in good health. The CDR3 here is CSSRRNQETQYF. The DNA for the CDR3 is TGCAGCTCAAGACGGAACCAAGAGACCCAGTACTTC.